This T cell receptor (beta chain) is drawn from a study of blood T cell repertoires in COVID-19. TCRdb keeps only in-frame clones here, not all; method: immunoSEQ multiplex PCR. Here the sample spans roughly 250,000 clones, roughly 90% being singletons. The CDR3 is 11 amino acids. Trimming pared 7 bases from V and 4 bases from J, leaving 8 bases between. Per germline, CDR1 SQVTM and CDR2 ANQGSEA. The receptor comes from a woman aged 50 to 65 who had recovered from COVID-19. The specimen was PBMCs or T cells enriched from blood (not recorded which). The V gene is TRBV29-1, the J gene TRBJ2-1, with D perhaps TRBD1 (5 bases). The CDR3 bases are TGCAGCGGACAGAAATACAATGAGCAGTTCTTC. It yields the protein CSGQKYNEQFF.